Here is one TCR beta chain with its context. Its antigen is not known. This sample is part of a study of cytomegalovirus exposure and HLA in healthy donors. The donors were members of the validation cohort comprising over a hundred subjects, separate from the roughly 650-subject first cohort. Study results and caveats: It was approximately 170 TCR beta chains that were listed as cytomegalovirus-associated. Reported results showed that the classifier diagnosed cytomegalovirus status with high specificity and sensitivity.

Produced via immunoSEQ multiplex PCR; TCRdb's table is partial and in-frame only. The repertoire has 300,000 to 450,000 clones, 70% to 90% of them found once; the top ten carry roughly 0.75%. The V and J ends lost 2 bases and 1 base respectively, with 8 bases between them. Germline V gives CDR1 WNHNN, CDR2 SYGVQD (reference sequence). This CDR3 spans 15 amino acids. The TCR was taken from a woman between 18 and 30 years old in good health and CMV-seronegative. This chain uses TRBV10-1 with TRBJ2-2; no firm D call. Sequencing was done on a sample of PBMCs. The CDR3 DNA is TGCGCCAGCAGTGAGAACACGGGGAACACCGGGGAGCTGTTTTTT. The encoded protein is CASSENTGNTGELFF.